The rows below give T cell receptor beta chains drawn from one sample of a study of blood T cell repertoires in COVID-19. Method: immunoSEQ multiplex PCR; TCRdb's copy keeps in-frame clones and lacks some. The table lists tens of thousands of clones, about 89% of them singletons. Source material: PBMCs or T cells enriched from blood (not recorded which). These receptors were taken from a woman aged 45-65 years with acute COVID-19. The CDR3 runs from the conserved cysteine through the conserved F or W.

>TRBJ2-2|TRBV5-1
CASSPGQANTGELFF
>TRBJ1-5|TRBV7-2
CASSNRQGQPQHF
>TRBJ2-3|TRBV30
CACQLFRDRGRPDTQYF
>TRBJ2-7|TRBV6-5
CASRAQTVGAYEQYF
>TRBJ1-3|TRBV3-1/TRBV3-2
CASSRKTTGAGNTIYF
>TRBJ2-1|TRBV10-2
CASSESSGNEQFF
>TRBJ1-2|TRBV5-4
CASSPNPGQGKVGYTF
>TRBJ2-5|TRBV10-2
CASRDLSETQYF
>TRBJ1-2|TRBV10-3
CAISESGEYGYTF
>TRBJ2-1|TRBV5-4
CASSFREREQFF
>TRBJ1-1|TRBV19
CASSAGLNTEAFF
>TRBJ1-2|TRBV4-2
CASSQARGQGYGGYTF
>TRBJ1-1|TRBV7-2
CASSPQGRSEAFF
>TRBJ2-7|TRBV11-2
CASSLGGSAYEQYF
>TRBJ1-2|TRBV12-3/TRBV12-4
CASATGDGYTF
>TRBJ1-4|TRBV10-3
CAISESTGSNEKLFF
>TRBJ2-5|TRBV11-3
CASSQSGTALSETQYF
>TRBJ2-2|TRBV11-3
CASSPRSLANTGELFF
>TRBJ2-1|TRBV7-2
CASSSLGQGGNEQFF
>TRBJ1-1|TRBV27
CASRGQANTEAFF
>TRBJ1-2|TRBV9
CASSPDGLYGYTF
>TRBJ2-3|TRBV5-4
CASSTSTDTQYF
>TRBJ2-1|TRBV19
CASSPTNGLAGPYNEQFF
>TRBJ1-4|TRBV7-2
CASTTAGRGEKLFF
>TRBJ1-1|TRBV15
CATSRVIQGANEAFF